This passage covers 20 T cell receptor beta chains from one sample sequenced in a study of graft-versus-host responses after intestinal transplantation. Data came from immunoSEQ multiplex PCR; TCRdb stores just in-frame clones and leaves some out. Here the sample spans fewer than 15,000 clones, 80% to 90% being singletons. Sample: PBMCs, taken 120 to 130 days after transplant. The source is a human patient who received an intestinal transplant, so some T cells may come from the graft donor.

The V gene is TRBV29-1, the J gene TRBJ2-5; 8 positions agree with TRBD2. This CDR3 has 13 residues. The V segment lost 4 bases and the J segment 3 bases; nucleotides outside the gene matches: 4. Germline V CDR1 and CDR2: SQVTM, ANQGSEA. CDR3 residues: CSVAGGGEETQYF. The CDR3 nucleotides are TGCAGCGTTGCGGGGGGGGGAGAAGAGACCCAGTACTTC.

This clone was seen only once. The chain couples TRBV9 to TRBJ2-1, with D possibly being TRBD2 (6 bases). Germline V gene data show CDR1 as SGDLS and CDR2 as YYNGEE. This CDR3 region has 16 residues. The germline V and J ends were trimmed by 4 bases and 7 bases, with 21 bases remaining between them. The chain's CDR3 is CASSLQLGGSRNEQFF. The CDR3 bases are TGTGCCAGCAGCTTACAGCTCGGAGGGTCCAGGAATGAGCAGTTCTTC. Based on the CDR3 plus reference TRBV9 and TRBJ2-1, the full variable domain is DSGVTQTPKHLITATGQRVTLRCSPRSGDLSVYWYQQSLDQGLQFLIQYYNGEERAKGNILERFSAQQFPDLHSELNLSSLELGDSALYFCASSLQLGGSRNEQFFGPGTRLTVL.

The chain couples TRBV5-1 to TRBJ2-1; 7 nucleotides line up with TRBD1. V was clipped by 5 bases and J by 4 bases; unmatched bases: 3. Germline V lookup: CDR1 SGHRS, CDR2 YFSETQ. The CDR3 consists of 13 residues. The CDR3 reads CASSLQGYNEQFF. Written as DNA, the CDR3 is TGCGCCAGCAGTTTACAGGGGTACAATGAGCAGTTCTTC. Full variable domain (rest looked up from reference TRBV5-1 and TRBJ2-1): KAGVTQTPRYLIKTRGQQVTLSCSPISGHRSVSWYQQTPGQGLQFLFEYFSETQRNKGNFPGRFSGRQFSNSRSEMNVSTLELGDSALYLCASSLQGYNEQFFGPGTRLTVL.

The rearrangement uses TRBV19 and TRBJ1-6; D gene ambiguous. Trimming cost V 2 bases and J 7 bases, with 15 bases left between them. The CDR3 consists of 16 residues. CDR1 LNHDA and CDR2 SQIVND come from the germline V gene (reference sequence). The CDR3 nucleotides are TGTGCCAGTAGTATAATGGAGGGCAGGAGCAATTCACCCCTCCACTTT. Its translation is CASSIMEGRSNSPLHF.

This sequence joins TRBV9 and TRBJ2-1, with 7 bases identical to TRBD2. Losses at the gene ends were 0 bases for V and 6 bases for J; bases not matched to a gene: 6. The CDR3 is 15 residues long. Germline V CDR1 and CDR2: SGDLS, YYNGEE. CDR3 nucleotide sequence: TGTGCCAGCAGCGTAGTTCCGGCTAGCGGCAATGAGCAGTTCTTC. It encodes CASSVVPASGNEQFF.

The rearrangement joins TRBV10-1 to TRBJ2-2; D is uncertain. Trimming took off 5 bases at V and 3 bases at J, with 10 bases between the two ends. The V gene's germline CDR1 is WNHNN and CDR2 SYGVQD (reference sequence). The length of the CDR3 is 14 residues. The CDR3 sequence: CASSNRWDTGELFF. The CDR3 DNA sequence: TGCGCCAGCAGTAATAGGTGGGACACCGGGGAGCTGTTTTTT.

J is TRBJ2-1 and V is TRBV28; D is ambiguous. Trimming left V 2 bases short and J 9 bases short, with 5 bases between. The V gene's germline CDR1 is MDHEN and CDR2 SYDVKM. The CDR3 length is 11 residues. The CDR3 DNA is TGTGCCAGCAGTTTAACTATTGAGCAGTTCTTC. Its translation: CASSLTIEQFF.

The CDR3: CASSTGLAVTDTQYF. CDR3 DNA sequence: TGTGCCAGCAGCACCGGACTAGCGGTCACAGATACGCAGTATTTT. V and J are TRBV11-3 and TRBJ2-3; 10 nucleotides line up with TRBD2. The germline V gene encodes CDR1 SGHNT and CDR2 YENEEA. This CDR3 region has 15 residues. Trimming removed 5 bases from V and 2 bases from J; junction bases left unmatched: 4. The variable domain in full, completed from reference TRBV11-3 and TRBJ2-3, reads EAGVVQSPRYKIIEKKQPVAFWCNPISGHNTLYWYLQNLGQGPELLIRYENEEAVDDSQLPKDRFSAERLKGVDSTLKIQPAELGDSAVYLCASSTGLAVTDTQYFGPGTRLTVL.

The CDR3 DNA is TGTGCCAGCAGCTTAGTTAACCTAGATAGCACAGATACGCAGTATTTT. Amino acid sequence: CASSLVNLDSTDTQYF. The V gene is TRBV7-8, the J gene TRBJ2-3; D remains unclear. The V and J ends lost 1 base and 0 bases respectively, with 11 bases between them. CDR3 size: 16 residues. In germline, CDR1 is SGHVS, CDR2 FQNEAQ.

As concerns this clone: No DNA is shown, since the ends of the CDR3 on it are uncertain; the CDR3 is the one TCRdb lists. This rearrangement joins TRBV21-1 to TRBJ2-3; the table's D call TRBD1 went unverified against the DNA. TRBV21-1 is classified as a pseudogene. The CDR3 length is 16 residues, termini included. The CDR3 sequence: CASSKVGQGATDTQYF.

The chain links TRBV11-2 to TRBJ2-2, with 7 bases that match TRBD2. CDR1 SGHAT and CDR2 FQNNGV come from the germline V gene. The junction had 8 bases not matched to a gene; V was cut back by 2 bases and J by 5 bases. This CDR3 region has 16 residues. In nucleotides, the CDR3 is TGTGCCAGCAGCTTAAACGGCGGGAGTTATACCGGGGAGCTGTTTTTT. Translation: CASSLNGGSYTGELFF.

The V and J genes are TRBV4-2 and TRBJ2-5; 7 bases are a match to TRBD2. This CDR3 contains 17 residues. With 0 bases clipped from V and 5 bases from J, the junction kept 12 bases outside the gene matches. Germline assignment: CDR1 LGHNA and CDR2 YNFKEQ. This CDR3 reads CASSQDGGGAGRETQYF. CDR3 DNA sequence: TGTGCCAGCAGCCAAGACGGGGGAGGGGCGGGACGGGAGACCCAGTACTTC.

This chain joins TRBV4-1 and TRBJ2-1; maybe TRBD2 (6 bases). CDR3 length: 13 residues. CDR1 MGHRA and CDR2 YSYEKL come from the germline V gene. The V end lost 0 bases, the J end lost 7 bases, and 7 bases lay between the germline ends. This chain's CDR3 is CASSQEGRNEQFF. The CDR3, as DNA: TGCGCCAGCAGCCAAGAAGGGAGGAATGAGCAGTTCTTC.

This chain connects TRBV19 to TRBJ1-1, with D perhaps TRBD1 (5 bases). The CDR3 has 14 residues. Germline loops: CDR1 LNHDA, CDR2 SQIVND (reference sequence). The V end lost 4 bases, the J end lost 1 base, and 10 bases lay between the germline ends. The CDR3 DNA reads TGTGCCAGTAGTACGCCCAGGGAGAACACTGAAGCTTTCTTT. Its translation: CASSTPRENTEAFF.

The V gene is TRBV29-1, the J gene TRBJ1-1, with D tentatively TRBD1 (6 bases). V lost 6 bases and J lost 5, with 28 bases in between. CDR1 SQVTM and CDR2 ANQGSEA come from the germline V gene. The CDR3 covers 17 residues. The CDR3 reads CSVTPPPGHPEGTEAFF. Here the CDR3 DNA reads TGCAGCGTCACCCCACCGCCGGGACACCCGGAGGGGACTGAAGCTTTCTTT.

The chain links TRBV27 to TRBJ2-7, with D perhaps given as TRBD1 or TRBD2 (6 bases each). Trimming pared 7 bases from V and 5 bases from J, leaving 21 bases between. The CDR3 is 15 amino acids. Germline CDR1 reads MNHEY; CDR2 reads SMNVEV (reference sequence). CDR3: CASTLRGGGLNEQYF. CDR3 nucleotide sequence: TGTGCCAGCACCCTCAGGGGTGGGGGGCTCAACGAGCAGTACTTC.

This clone occurred a few times. Germline is not matched at one junction end, which may reflect a read error. This rearrangement joins TRBV10-3 to TRBJ1-2, with 9 bases aligning to TRBD1. From germline, CDR1 is ENHRY and CDR2 SYGVKD. This CDR3 region has 16 residues. CDR3 amino acids: CASSYGIRDRDGGYTF. As DNA, the CDR3 is TGTGCCAGCAGTTACGGTATCCGGGACAGGGACGGCGGCTACACCTTC.

This chain joins TRBV7-2 and TRBJ2-7; 7 bases align to TRBD2. Trimming took 1 base from V and 2 from J; bases not matched to a gene: 8. This CDR3 spans 16 amino acids. Per germline, CDR1 SGHTA and CDR2 FQGNSA. CDR3 region: CASSLGKTSRAYEQYF. CDR3 nucleotide sequence: TGTGCCAGCAGCTTAGGAAAGACTAGCAGGGCCTACGAGCAGTACTTC.

The CDR3 region is CASSRDRVETQYF. CDR3 bases: TGCGCCAGCAGCCGGGACAGGGTGGAGACCCAGTACTTC. V gene TRBV23-1 combines with J gene TRBJ2-5, with 9 bases that match TRBD1. TRBV23-1 is an ORF, and what it does is uncertain. The CDR3 covers 13 residues. Losses at the gene ends were 6 bases for V and 5 bases for J; bases not matched to a gene: 4.

The rearrangement links TRBV6-1 to TRBJ1-2; no clear D. With 6 bases removed from V and 1 base from J, the gap between germline ends came to 9 bases. The germline V gene has CDR1 MNHNS and CDR2 SASEGT. The CDR3 length is 13 residues. The CDR3 region is CASRLDGNYGYTF. The CDR3 region has the DNA TGTGCCAGCAGATTGGACGGTAACTATGGCTACACCTTC.